This is a list of T cell receptor beta chains from one sample in a study of blood T cell repertoires in COVID-19. Clones were read by immunoSEQ multiplex PCR, and TCRdb kept only the in-frame ones, dropping some. The table includes 270,000 or so clones, about 91% detected once. The sequencing sample was made of PBMCs or T cells enriched from blood (not recorded which). The receptor set was obtained from a woman between 40 and 50 years old with acute COVID-19. Both conserved end residues are part of each CDR3. A D gene is named only where the DNA matches it firmly. The size entry is marked missing in some rows and otherwise reads once, few, many or a size class.

cdr3_length: 18; j_call: TRBJ1-6; d_call: TRBD1; clone_size: once; v_call: TRBV18; cdr3_aa: CASSPNRGSRSYNSPLHF; cdr3_nt: TGTGCCAGCTCACCGAACAGGGGGTCCCGATCCTATAATTCACCCCTCCACTTT
cdr3_length: 16; j_call: TRBJ2-7; d_call: TRBD2; clone_size: -; v_call: TRBV5-5; cdr3_aa: CASSLWLAGGYTEQYF; cdr3_nt: TGTGCCAGCAGCTTGTGGCTAGCGGGAGGCTATACCGAGCAGTACTTC
cdr3_length: 17; j_call: TRBJ2-1; d_call: TRBD2; clone_size: few; v_call: TRBV5-1; cdr3_aa: CASSSGLAFSSYNEQFF; cdr3_nt: TGCGCCAGCAGCTCGGGACTAGCGTTTAGCTCCTACAATGAGCAGTTCTTC
cdr3_length: 15; j_call: TRBJ1-1; d_call: TRBD1; clone_size: -; v_call: TRBV19; cdr3_aa: CASSRDRGGNTEAFF; cdr3_nt: TGTGCCAGTAGTAGGGACAGGGGAGGGAACACTGAAGCTTTCTTT
cdr3_length: 12; j_call: TRBJ2-3; d_call: TRBD1; clone_size: -; v_call: TRBV19; cdr3_aa: CASTGTDDTQYF; cdr3_nt: TGTGCCAGCACCGGGACAGATGATACGCAGTATTTT
cdr3_length: 16; j_call: TRBJ2-7; d_call: -; clone_size: once; v_call: TRBV7-8; cdr3_aa: CASSPESGVSGYEQYF; cdr3_nt: TGTGCCAGCAGCCCGGAATCAGGGGTTTCGGGCTACGAGCAGTACTTC
cdr3_length: 15; j_call: TRBJ1-5; d_call: -; clone_size: -; v_call: TRBV19; cdr3_aa: CASSRDTDSNQPQHF; cdr3_nt: TGTGCCAGTAGCCGGGACACAGATAGCAATCAGCCCCAGCATTTT
cdr3_length: 13; j_call: TRBJ1-1; d_call: -; clone_size: once; v_call: TRBV5-1; cdr3_aa: CASSLGLGWEAFF; cdr3_nt: TGCGCCAGCAGCTTGGGCCTCGGTTGGGAAGCTTTCTTT
cdr3_length: 15; j_call: TRBJ1-2; d_call: -; clone_size: -; v_call: TRBV28; cdr3_aa: CASSWGEAGNYGYTF; cdr3_nt: TGTGCCAGCAGTTGGGGGGAAGCGGGTAACTATGGCTACACCTTC
cdr3_length: 13; j_call: TRBJ1-1; d_call: -; clone_size: -; v_call: TRBV28; cdr3_aa: CASSPPPRGEAFF; cdr3_nt: TGTGCCAGCAGTCCCCCCCCCAGGGGAGAAGCTTTCTTT
cdr3_length: 15; j_call: TRBJ1-5; d_call: TRBD1; clone_size: -; v_call: TRBV27; cdr3_aa: CASRAWDREDQPQHF; cdr3_nt: TGTGCCAGCAGGGCATGGGACAGGGAGGATCAGCCCCAGCATTTT
cdr3_length: 14; j_call: TRBJ1-1; d_call: TRBD1; clone_size: -; v_call: TRBV28; cdr3_aa: CASSTPGTGFRAFF; cdr3_nt: TGTGCCAGCAGTACCCCGGGGACAGGGTTTCGAGCTTTCTTT
cdr3_length: 14; j_call: TRBJ1-1; d_call: -; clone_size: -; v_call: TRBV5-1; cdr3_aa: CASSLVAGSGEAFF; cdr3_nt: TGCGCCAGCAGCTTGGTGGCCGGGAGCGGGGAAGCTTTCTTT
cdr3_length: 17; j_call: TRBJ1-4; d_call: -; clone_size: -; v_call: TRBV7-9; cdr3_aa: CASSRRPGGPTNEKLFF; cdr3_nt: TGTGCCAGCAGCCGAAGGCCAGGAGGCCCAACTAATGAAAAACTGTTTTTT
cdr3_length: 13; j_call: TRBJ1-1; d_call: -; clone_size: -; v_call: TRBV2; cdr3_aa: CASSWETDTEAFF; cdr3_nt: TGTGCCAGCTCGTGGGAGACCGACACTGAAGCTTTCTTT
cdr3_length: 14; j_call: TRBJ2-1; d_call: -; clone_size: -; v_call: TRBV14; cdr3_aa: CASASLGARHEQFF; cdr3_nt: TGTGCCAGCGCGTCCCTGGGGGCGAGGCATGAGCAGTTCTTC
cdr3_length: 17; j_call: TRBJ2-3; d_call: TRBD2; clone_size: -; v_call: TRBV7-6; cdr3_aa: CASSLLRRESPTDTQYF; cdr3_nt: TGTGCCAGCAGCTTACTTAGGCGGGAGAGCCCCACAGATACGCAGTATTTT
cdr3_length: 15; j_call: TRBJ2-1; d_call: -; clone_size: -; v_call: TRBV7-7; cdr3_aa: CASSDGWASHNEQFF; cdr3_nt: TGTGCTAGCAGCGATGGCTGGGCATCCCACAATGAGCAGTTCTTC
cdr3_length: 13; j_call: TRBJ2-1; d_call: -; clone_size: once; v_call: TRBV28; cdr3_aa: CASSKTGRDEQFF; cdr3_nt: TGTGCCAGCAGTAAAACAGGGAGGGATGAGCAGTTCTTC
cdr3_length: 15; j_call: TRBJ1-5; d_call: TRBD1; clone_size: -; v_call: TRBV19; cdr3_aa: CASRPGQGVLQPQHF; cdr3_nt: TGTGCCAGTAGGCCGGGACAGGGAGTTCTTCAGCCCCAGCATTTT
cdr3_length: 15; j_call: TRBJ1-5; d_call: -; clone_size: -; v_call: TRBV6-1; cdr3_aa: CASSEDRSSNQPQHF; cdr3_nt: TGTGCCAGCAGTGAAGACAGGTCTAGCAATCAGCCCCAGCATTTT
cdr3_length: 13; j_call: TRBJ2-1; d_call: -; clone_size: -; v_call: TRBV19; cdr3_aa: CASTQGPYNEQFF; cdr3_nt: TGTGCCAGTACGCAGGGGCCCTACAATGAGCAGTTCTTC
cdr3_length: 19; j_call: TRBJ2-1; d_call: TRBD2; clone_size: -; v_call: TRBV15; cdr3_aa: CATSREGGSGRAIYNEQFF; cdr3_nt: TGTGCCACCAGCAGAGAGGGGGGTAGCGGGAGGGCTATCTACAATGAGCAGTTCTTC
cdr3_length: 19; j_call: TRBJ2-1; d_call: -; clone_size: -; v_call: TRBV19; cdr3_aa: CASSLYGLEERVTYNEQFF; cdr3_nt: TGTGCCAGTAGCCTTTACGGGTTGGAGGAGCGGGTAACCTACAATGAGCAGTTCTTC
cdr3_length: 13; j_call: TRBJ1-2; d_call: -; clone_size: -; v_call: TRBV5-1; cdr3_aa: CASSLELRYGYTF; cdr3_nt: TGCGCCAGCAGCTTGGAATTGCGCTATGGCTACACCTTC
cdr3_length: 15; j_call: TRBJ2-3; d_call: TRBD2; clone_size: -; v_call: TRBV2; cdr3_aa: CASSRLAGVTDTQYF; cdr3_nt: TGTGCCAGCAGTCGACTAGCGGGAGTAACAGATACGCAGTATTTT
cdr3_length: 14; j_call: TRBJ1-3; d_call: -; clone_size: -; v_call: TRBV10-3; cdr3_aa: CATARGSSGNTIYF; cdr3_nt: TGTGCCACCGCACGGGGTAGCTCTGGAAACACCATATATTTT
cdr3_length: 15; j_call: TRBJ2-7; d_call: TRBD1; clone_size: -; v_call: TRBV7-3; cdr3_aa: CASSYTWVGGSEQYF; cdr3_nt: TGTGCCAGCAGCTATACGTGGGTAGGGGGCAGCGAGCAGTACTTC
cdr3_length: 16; j_call: TRBJ1-1; d_call: TRBD1; clone_size: -; v_call: TRBV9; cdr3_aa: CASSAPGTGWNTEAFF; cdr3_nt: TGTGCCAGCAGCGCCCCCGGGACAGGGTGGAACACTGAAGCTTTCTTT
cdr3_length: 13; j_call: TRBJ1-1; d_call: -; clone_size: -; v_call: TRBV2; cdr3_aa: CASSVVGATEAFF; cdr3_nt: TGTGCCAGCAGTGTGGTGGGAGCCACTGAAGCTTTCTTT
cdr3_length: 13; j_call: TRBJ1-6; d_call: -; clone_size: -; v_call: TRBV5-1; cdr3_aa: CASSPTVDGALHF; cdr3_nt: TGCGCCAGCAGCCCTACGGTCGACGGGGCCCTCCACTTT
cdr3_length: 13; j_call: TRBJ2-5; d_call: -; clone_size: few; v_call: TRBV6-5; cdr3_aa: CASSPRRGKTQYF; cdr3_nt: TGTGCCAGCAGCCCCAGGAGGGGAAAGACCCAGTACTTC
cdr3_length: 12; j_call: TRBJ1-3; d_call: -; clone_size: -; v_call: TRBV2; cdr3_aa: CAAGDSGNTIYF; cdr3_nt: TGTGCCGCAGGGGACTCTGGAAACACCATATATTTT
cdr3_length: 12; j_call: TRBJ1-4; d_call: -; clone_size: -; v_call: TRBV19; cdr3_aa: CASPFGAEKLFF; cdr3_nt: TGTGCCAGCCCTTTTGGGGCGGAAAAACTGTTTTTT
cdr3_length: 13; j_call: TRBJ1-1; d_call: -; clone_size: -; v_call: TRBV6-1; cdr3_aa: CASSEDRGREAFF; cdr3_nt: TGTGCCAGCAGTGAAGATCGGGGTCGGGAAGCTTTCTTT
cdr3_length: 12; j_call: TRBJ1-2; d_call: TRBD1; clone_size: -; v_call: TRBV24-1; cdr3_aa: CATGTGYSGYTF; cdr3_nt: TGTGCCACTGGGACAGGATATAGCGGCTACACCTTC
cdr3_length: 14; j_call: TRBJ2-3; d_call: -; clone_size: -; v_call: TRBV27; cdr3_aa: CASTPRGIADTQYF; cdr3_nt: TGTGCCAGCACCCCCCGGGGTATCGCAGATACGCAGTATTTT
cdr3_length: 15; j_call: TRBJ2-1; d_call: -; clone_size: once; v_call: TRBV27; cdr3_aa: CASRETRQSYNEQFF; cdr3_nt: TGTGCCAGCAGGGAGACTAGACAATCCTACAATGAGCAGTTCTTC
cdr3_length: 13; j_call: TRBJ1-1; d_call: -; clone_size: -; v_call: TRBV12-3/TRBV12-4; cdr3_aa: CASSLERYTEAFF; cdr3_nt: TGTGCCAGCAGTTTAGAACGGTACACTGAAGCTTTCTTT